A selection of T cell receptor beta chains follows, all from one sample in a study of blood T cell repertoires in COVID-19. Sequencing was performed with immunoSEQ multiplex PCR; in TCRdb, only in-frame clones are kept and a portion is missing. Found here are under 400,000 clones, 70% to 90% of them singletons; the top ten hold more than 9%. The source material was peripheral blood. These receptors all come from a woman younger than 45 with COVID-19, enrolled during active disease. CDR3s include the opening cysteine and the closing phenylalanine or tryptophan. The order of the fields is D gene, V gene, clone size, J gene, CDR3 length, CDR3 DNA, CDR3 protein. The D gene is left open where the match is weak. Size values are once, few and many counts, or a class for expanded clones, and some rows have none.

d_gene: TRBD1
v_gene: TRBV11-2
abundance: NA
j_gene: TRBJ1-1
len: 15
CDR3nt: TGTGCCAGCAGCTTCCGGCAGGGGGCTCCCACTGAAGCTTTCTTT
CDR3aa: CASSFRQGAPTEAFF

d_gene: NA
v_gene: TRBV24-1
abundance: once
j_gene: TRBJ2-5
len: 12
CDR3nt: TGTGCCACCATGGGGGCCCCGGGGACCCAGTACTTC
CDR3aa: CATMGAPGTQYF

d_gene: NA
v_gene: TRBV21-1
abundance: NA
j_gene: TRBJ2-3
len: 15
CDR3nt: TGTGCCAGCAGCAAAGAGGACAGGGGCACAGATACGCAGTATTTT
CDR3aa: CASSKEDRGTDTQYF

d_gene: NA
v_gene: TRBV19
abundance: NA
j_gene: TRBJ2-5
len: 15
CDR3nt: TGTGCCAGTAGTATATCGCAGGGGTGGGGTGAGACCCAGTACTTC
CDR3aa: CASSISQGWGETQYF

d_gene: TRBD2
v_gene: TRBV4-1
abundance: NA
j_gene: TRBJ2-5
len: 19
CDR3nt: TGCGCCAGCAGCCAAGAAGCAACTAGCGGGGCACGTGGGGCAGAGACCCAGTACTTC
CDR3aa: CASSQEATSGARGAETQYF

d_gene: TRBD1
v_gene: TRBV6-4
abundance: NA
j_gene: TRBJ2-2
len: 17
CDR3nt: TGTGCCAGCAGTGCCCTAGCAGGGGGCGCATACACCGGGGAGCTGTTTTTT
CDR3aa: CASSALAGGAYTGELFF

d_gene: NA
v_gene: TRBV11-3
abundance: NA
j_gene: TRBJ2-3
len: 15
CDR3nt: TGTGCCAGCAGCTTGGGGGCAGCTTACACAGATACGCAGTATTTT
CDR3aa: CASSLGAAYTDTQYF

d_gene: NA
v_gene: TRBV29-1
abundance: once
j_gene: TRBJ2-7
len: 14
CDR3nt: TGCAGCGTCGGGGACTCAACGCTAGGCTACGAGCAGTACTTC
CDR3aa: CSVGDSTLGYEQYF

d_gene: NA
v_gene: TRBV30
abundance: few
j_gene: TRBJ1-6
len: 13
CDR3nt: TGTGCCTGGATGCGCGACTATAATTCACCCCTCCACTTT
CDR3aa: CAWMRDYNSPLHF

d_gene: TRBD1
v_gene: TRBV19
abundance: NA
j_gene: TRBJ1-2
len: 17
CDR3nt: TGTGCCAGTAGTATAGATGGATCCGGGACAGTATTGTATGGCTACACCTTC
CDR3aa: CASSIDGSGTVLYGYTF

d_gene: NA
v_gene: TRBV6-6
abundance: NA
j_gene: TRBJ2-7
len: 12
CDR3nt: TGTGCCAGCAGTTACTCCTTTTACGAGCAGTACTTC
CDR3aa: CASSYSFYEQYF

d_gene: NA
v_gene: TRBV28
abundance: NA
j_gene: TRBJ2-5
len: 13
CDR3nt: TGTGCCAGCAGCGAAGGGGGCCAAGAGACCCAGTACTTC
CDR3aa: CASSEGGQETQYF

d_gene: NA
v_gene: TRBV11-2
abundance: NA
j_gene: TRBJ2-7
len: 11
CDR3nt: TGTGCCAGCAGCTTATCCCCTGAGCAGTACTTC
CDR3aa: CASSLSPEQYF

d_gene: NA
v_gene: TRBV30
abundance: NA
j_gene: TRBJ2-1
len: 11
CDR3nt: TGTGCCTGGAGTCAGAATGGTGAGCAGTTCTTC
CDR3aa: CAWSQNGEQFF

d_gene: NA
v_gene: TRBV19
abundance: few
j_gene: TRBJ2-7
len: 15
CDR3nt: TGTGCCAGTAGTAGTCTGACAACCTCCATCTACGAGCAGTACTTC
CDR3aa: CASSSLTTSIYEQYF

d_gene: TRBD2
v_gene: TRBV9
abundance: NA
j_gene: TRBJ2-7
len: 16
CDR3nt: TGTGCCAGCAGCGCGGAACCGGGACTAGCGGGAGTCGAGCAGTACTTC
CDR3aa: CASSAEPGLAGVEQYF

d_gene: NA
v_gene: TRBV20-1
abundance: NA
j_gene: TRBJ2-7
len: 13
CDR3nt: TGCAGTGCTAGTTTCTACGGTACCTACGAGCAGTACTTC
CDR3aa: CSASFYGTYEQYF

d_gene: NA
v_gene: TRBV19
abundance: NA
j_gene: TRBJ2-1
len: 13
CDR3nt: TGTGCCAGTAGGGGCAGGGGAAACAATGAGCAGTTCTTC
CDR3aa: CASRGRGNNEQFF

d_gene: TRBD1
v_gene: TRBV9
abundance: NA
j_gene: TRBJ1-6
len: 16
CDR3nt: TGTGCCAGCAGCGTAGACAGGGGGCCTTATAATTCACCCCTCCACTTT
CDR3aa: CASSVDRGPYNSPLHF

d_gene: TRBD2
v_gene: TRBV27
abundance: NA
j_gene: TRBJ2-1
len: 18
CDR3nt: TGTGCCACCAGACTAGCGGGAGTCAAGGGTTTTGTTTACAATGAGCAGTTCTTC
CDR3aa: CATRLAGVKGFVYNEQFF

d_gene: NA
v_gene: TRBV12-2
abundance: NA
j_gene: TRBJ2-7
len: 19
CDR3nt: TGTGCAAGTCGCTTAGCGCGGACTAGCGGGAGTATACCCTCTGGCGAGCAGTACTTC
CDR3aa: CASRLARTSGSIPSGEQYF

d_gene: NA
v_gene: TRBV5-8
abundance: NA
j_gene: TRBJ2-7
len: 13
CDR3nt: TGTGCCAGCAGCTCAGCGGTTTCCTACGAGCAGTACTTC
CDR3aa: CASSSAVSYEQYF

d_gene: TRBD1
v_gene: TRBV15
abundance: NA
j_gene: TRBJ1-4
len: 14
CDR3nt: TGTGCCACCAGCAGAGGGGGACAGCTTGAAAAACTGTTTTTT
CDR3aa: CATSRGGQLEKLFF

d_gene: NA
v_gene: TRBV13
abundance: once
j_gene: TRBJ2-1
len: 13
CDR3nt: TGTGCCAGCAGTCGAGCGGACAGCAATGAGCAGTTCTTC
CDR3aa: CASSRADSNEQFF

d_gene: NA
v_gene: TRBV18
abundance: NA
j_gene: TRBJ2-7
len: 12
CDR3nt: TGTGCCAGCTCAAGAGAATCCTACGAGCAGTACTTC
CDR3aa: CASSRESYEQYF

d_gene: TRBD2
v_gene: TRBV30
abundance: NA
j_gene: TRBJ2-1
len: 14
CDR3nt: TGTGCCTGGAGCCGGACTAGCGGTCACAATGAGCAGTTCTTC
CDR3aa: CAWSRTSGHNEQFF

d_gene: TRBD2
v_gene: TRBV7-9
abundance: NA
j_gene: TRBJ2-7
len: 14
CDR3nt: TGTGCCAGCAGCCTCAGCGGGACTTCCTACGAGCAGTACTTC
CDR3aa: CASSLSGTSYEQYF

d_gene: NA
v_gene: TRBV30
abundance: NA
j_gene: TRBJ2-7
len: 13
CDR3nt: TGTGCCTGGAGCGGACGAGCCGGAGGGGAGCAGTACTTC
CDR3aa: CAWSGRAGGEQYF

d_gene: TRBD2
v_gene: TRBV2
abundance: NA
j_gene: TRBJ2-1
len: 14
CDR3nt: TGTGCCAGTGGAATAGCGGGAGAGGGGAATGAGCAGTTCTTC
CDR3aa: CASGIAGEGNEQFF

d_gene: NA
v_gene: TRBV29-1
abundance: NA
j_gene: TRBJ2-7
len: 10
CDR3nt: TGCAGCGCCGGGGTGGGGGAGCAGTACTTC
CDR3aa: CSAGVGEQYF

d_gene: NA
v_gene: TRBV4-3
abundance: NA
j_gene: TRBJ1-2
len: 15
CDR3nt: TGCGCCAGCAGCCAAGATGGCGGGGGCGGATATGGCTACACCTTC
CDR3aa: CASSQDGGGGYGYTF

d_gene: NA
v_gene: TRBV28
abundance: NA
j_gene: TRBJ1-1
len: 13
CDR3nt: TGTGCCAGCAGGGAAAGGGGGGGGACTGAAGCTTTCTTT
CDR3aa: CASRERGGTEAFF

d_gene: NA
v_gene: TRBV2
abundance: few
j_gene: TRBJ1-3
len: 14
CDR3nt: TGTGCCAGCAGCCAGATCAGCTCTGGAAACACCATATATTTT
CDR3aa: CASSQISSGNTIYF

d_gene: NA
v_gene: TRBV6-5
abundance: NA
j_gene: TRBJ1-1
len: 12
CDR3nt: TGTGCCAGCAGCCGGGGTCCGGGGGAAGCTTTCTTT
CDR3aa: CASSRGPGEAFF

d_gene: NA
v_gene: TRBV7-2
abundance: NA
j_gene: TRBJ2-5
len: 15
CDR3nt: TGTGCCAGCAGCTTACGACGCGGGGAGCAAGAGACCCAGTACTTC
CDR3aa: CASSLRRGEQETQYF

d_gene: NA
v_gene: TRBV15
abundance: NA
j_gene: TRBJ1-5
len: 13
CDR3nt: TGTGCCACCAGCAGAGACAGTGAAGAGCCCCAGCATTTT
CDR3aa: CATSRDSEEPQHF

d_gene: NA
v_gene: TRBV30
abundance: NA
j_gene: TRBJ2-3
len: 12
CDR3nt: TGTGCCTGGAGTGTCCGGAGGGGCACGCAGTATTTT
CDR3aa: CAWSVRRGTQYF

d_gene: NA
v_gene: TRBV6-5
abundance: NA
j_gene: TRBJ2-3
len: 15
CDR3nt: TGTGCCAGCAGGGGAGCTCGCGTGGGGACAGATACGCAGTATTTT
CDR3aa: CASRGARVGTDTQYF

d_gene: NA
v_gene: TRBV28
abundance: NA
j_gene: TRBJ1-5
len: 11
CDR3nt: TGTGCCAGCAGTTCCCGGGGGTCCCAGCATTTT
CDR3aa: CASSSRGSQHF

d_gene: TRBD2
v_gene: TRBV27
abundance: NA
j_gene: TRBJ2-3
len: 16
CDR3nt: TGTGCCAGCAGTCCCAGGCTAGCGGGAGGGACAGATACGCAGTATTTT
CDR3aa: CASSPRLAGGTDTQYF

d_gene: TRBD1
v_gene: TRBV7-3
abundance: few
j_gene: TRBJ2-7
len: 15
CDR3nt: TGTGCCAGCAGCTTAAGACAGGGGGGATTCTACGAGCAGTACTTC
CDR3aa: CASSLRQGGFYEQYF

d_gene: TRBD1
v_gene: TRBV6-2/TRBV6-3
abundance: NA
j_gene: TRBJ2-7
len: 16
CDR3nt: TGTGCCAGCAGTTACAACGGACAGGCGAGCTCCTACGAGCAGTACTTC
CDR3aa: CASSYNGQASSYEQYF

d_gene: TRBD1
v_gene: TRBV6-5
abundance: NA
j_gene: TRBJ2-7
len: 14
CDR3nt: TGTGCCAGCAAGACAGGGAAAGCATCCTACGAGCAGTACTTC
CDR3aa: CASKTGKASYEQYF

d_gene: TRBD2
v_gene: TRBV6-4
abundance: NA
j_gene: TRBJ2-3
len: 15
CDR3nt: TGTGCCAGCAGTGACGTGGCGGGAGGGTCAGATACGCAGTATTTT
CDR3aa: CASSDVAGGSDTQYF

d_gene: NA
v_gene: TRBV28
abundance: NA
j_gene: TRBJ2-1
len: 15
CDR3nt: TGTGCCAGCAGCAACTCGGTTTTCACTAACAATGAGCAGTTCTTC
CDR3aa: CASSNSVFTNNEQFF

d_gene: TRBD1
v_gene: TRBV4-3
abundance: NA
j_gene: TRBJ2-1
len: 14
CDR3nt: TGCGCCAGCAGCCAAGAATCACAGGGGGGTGAGCAGTTCTTC
CDR3aa: CASSQESQGGEQFF

d_gene: TRBD2
v_gene: TRBV2
abundance: NA
j_gene: TRBJ2-1
len: 15
CDR3nt: TGTGCCAGCAGTCGGGCGGGAGGGCCCTACAATGAGCAGTTCTTC
CDR3aa: CASSRAGGPYNEQFF

d_gene: TRBD2
v_gene: TRBV24-1
abundance: NA
j_gene: TRBJ2-3
len: 15
CDR3nt: TGTGCCACCAGAAGCGGGCTAGCGGGAGCAGATACGCAGTATTTT
CDR3aa: CATRSGLAGADTQYF

d_gene: TRBD2
v_gene: TRBV6-2/TRBV6-3
abundance: few
j_gene: TRBJ2-1
len: 14
CDR3nt: TGTGCCAGCAGTCAGGGGACTAGCCACAATGAGCAGTTCTTC
CDR3aa: CASSQGTSHNEQFF